The entry that follows covers one T cell receptor beta chain sequence. Antigen: not known. These data come from a study of shared clonotypes between healthy human individuals. The study's findings and limits: Sampling covered blood only; tissue repertoires likely differ. Rarefaction indicated that sorted-subset sequencing remained incomplete although depth was large. All-four-donor shared clonotypes had higher generation probabilities than non-shared clonotypes did.

Sorted subsets were amplified in replicate PCRs using approximately 0.2 ug DNA, about 30,000 T cell genomes. Clones were sequenced by immunoSEQ multiplex PCR, and TCRdb holds only the in-frame ones, with some missing. The sample holds about 2.4 million clones; over 85% are singletons and the top ten take more than 0.35%. Trimming took off 3 bases at V and 1 base at J, with 7 bases between the two ends. The germline V gene has CDR1 GTSNPN and CDR2 SVGIG (reference sequence). There are 12 residues in the CDR3. This chain joins TRBV30 and TRBJ2-7; D possibly corresponds to TRBD1 (5 bases). This receptor was taken from a man in his late teens or twenties in good health. Some clones in this sample may be carry-over from other donors' samples. Sample: naive CD4+ T cells from PBMCs. Subset defined: CD45RA+ positively selected. This CDR3 is CAWRDKSYEQYF. The CDR3 bases are TGTGCCTGGAGGGACAAATCCTACGAGCAGTACTTC.